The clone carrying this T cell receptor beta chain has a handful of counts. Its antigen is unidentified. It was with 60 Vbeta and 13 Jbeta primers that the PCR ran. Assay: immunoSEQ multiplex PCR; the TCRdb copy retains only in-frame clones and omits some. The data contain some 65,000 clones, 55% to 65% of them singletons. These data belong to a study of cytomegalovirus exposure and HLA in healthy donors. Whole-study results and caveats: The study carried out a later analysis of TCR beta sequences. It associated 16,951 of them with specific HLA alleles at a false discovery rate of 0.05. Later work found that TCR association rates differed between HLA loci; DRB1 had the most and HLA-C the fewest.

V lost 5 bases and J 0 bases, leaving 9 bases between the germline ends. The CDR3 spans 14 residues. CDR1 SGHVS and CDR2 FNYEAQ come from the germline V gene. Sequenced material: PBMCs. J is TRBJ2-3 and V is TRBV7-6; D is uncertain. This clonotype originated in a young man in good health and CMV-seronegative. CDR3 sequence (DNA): TGTGCCAGCAGCGCCCTACTCAGCACAGATACGCAGTATTTT. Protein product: CASSALLSTDTQYF.